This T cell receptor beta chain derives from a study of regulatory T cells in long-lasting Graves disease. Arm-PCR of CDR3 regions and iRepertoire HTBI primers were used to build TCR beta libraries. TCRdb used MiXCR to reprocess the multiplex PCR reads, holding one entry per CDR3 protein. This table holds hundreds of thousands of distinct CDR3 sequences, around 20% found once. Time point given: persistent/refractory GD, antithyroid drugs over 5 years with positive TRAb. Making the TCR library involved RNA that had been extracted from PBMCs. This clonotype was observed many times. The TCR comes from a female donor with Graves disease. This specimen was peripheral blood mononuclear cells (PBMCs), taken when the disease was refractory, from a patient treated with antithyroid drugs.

CDR3 sequence: CASSMGQGLYEQYF. CDR3 nucleotide sequence: TGTGCCAGTAGTATGGGGCAGGGGTTATACGAGCAGTACTTC. J is TRBJ2-7 and V is TRBV19; a weak D match, TRBD1 (6 bases). Germline V gives CDR1 LNHDA, CDR2 SQIVND (reference sequence). V lost 3 bases and J lost 4, with 13 bases in between. CDR3 length: 14 residues.